The clone carrying this T cell receptor beta chain has just a few counts. What it binds is unknown. This specimen belongs to a study of CD8 T cells in ankylosing spondylitis. General study results and limits: Enrichment of disease-linked clones was reportedly significant in matched ankylosing spondylitis synovial fluid.

Library preparation for TCR beta used quantitative 5'-RACE with molecular barcodes. TCRdb itself ran the 5' RACE reads through MiXCR, one entry per CDR3 protein. The sample consists of a few hundred thousand distinct CDR3 sequences, around 20% of them appearing once. The V end lost 4 bases, the J end lost 2 bases, and 12 bases lay between the germline ends. The V gene's germline CDR1 is KGHDR and CDR2 SFDVKD. The CDR3 consists of 15 residues. This sequence joins TRBV24-1 and TRBJ2-3; maybe TRBD1 (5 bases). This receptor was identified in a female donor with ankylosing spondylitis or in good health (not recorded which). Source material: blood, either unsorted or a sorted T cell fraction (not recorded which). This chain's CDR3 is CATSDETVSTDTQYF. The CDR3 DNA sequence: TGTGCCACCAGTGACGAGACAGTCTCCACAGATACGCAGTATTTT.